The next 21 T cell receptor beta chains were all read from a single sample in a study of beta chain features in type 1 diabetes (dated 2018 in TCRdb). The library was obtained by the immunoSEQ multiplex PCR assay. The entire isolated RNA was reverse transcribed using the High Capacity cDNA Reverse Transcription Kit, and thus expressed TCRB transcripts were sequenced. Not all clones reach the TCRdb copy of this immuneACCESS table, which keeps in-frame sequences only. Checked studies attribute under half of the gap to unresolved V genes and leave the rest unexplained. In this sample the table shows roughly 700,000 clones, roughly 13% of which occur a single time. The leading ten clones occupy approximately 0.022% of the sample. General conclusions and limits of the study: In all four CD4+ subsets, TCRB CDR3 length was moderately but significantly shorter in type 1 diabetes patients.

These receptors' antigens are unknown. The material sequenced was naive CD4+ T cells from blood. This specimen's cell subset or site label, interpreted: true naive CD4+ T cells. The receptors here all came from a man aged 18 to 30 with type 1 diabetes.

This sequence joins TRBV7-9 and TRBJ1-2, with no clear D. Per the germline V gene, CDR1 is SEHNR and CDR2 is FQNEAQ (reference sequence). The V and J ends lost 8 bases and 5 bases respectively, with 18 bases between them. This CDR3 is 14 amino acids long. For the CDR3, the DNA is TGTGCCAGCGGGAGCCATGGCGGGGAATATGGCTACACCTTC. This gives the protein CASGSHGGEYGYTF.

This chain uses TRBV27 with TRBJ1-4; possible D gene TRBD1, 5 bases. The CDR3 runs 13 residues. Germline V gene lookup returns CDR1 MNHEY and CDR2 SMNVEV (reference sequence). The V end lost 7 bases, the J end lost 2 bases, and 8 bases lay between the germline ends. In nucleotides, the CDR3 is TGTGCCAGCAAGGGGCATACTAATGAAAAACTGTTTTTT. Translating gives CASKGHTNEKLFF.

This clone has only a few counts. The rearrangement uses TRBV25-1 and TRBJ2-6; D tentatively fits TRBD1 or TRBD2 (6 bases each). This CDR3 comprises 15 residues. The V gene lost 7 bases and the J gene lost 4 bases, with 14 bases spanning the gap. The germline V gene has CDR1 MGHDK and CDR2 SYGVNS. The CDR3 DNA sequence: TGTGCCAGCACAGGTCCGGGGGCCGGGGCCAACGTCCTGACTTTC. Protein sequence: CASTGPGAGANVLTF.

Here the CDR3 reads CAWSQNAYEQYF. Written as DNA, the CDR3 is TGTGCCTGGAGTCAAAACGCATACGAGCAGTACTTC. This sequence joins TRBV30 and TRBJ2-7; D gene unclear. The V end was cut by 2 bases, the J end by 4 bases, with 9 bases between. Germline V gives CDR1 GTSNPN, CDR2 SVGIG (reference sequence). The CDR3 consists of 12 residues. Together with reference TRBV30 and TRBJ2-7, the CDR3 gives the full variable domain: SQTIHQWPATLVQPVGSPLSLECTVEGTSNPNLYWYRQAAGRGLQLLFYSVGIGQISSEVPQNLSASRPQDRQFILSSKKLLLSDSGFYLCAWSQNAYEQYFGPGTRLTVT.

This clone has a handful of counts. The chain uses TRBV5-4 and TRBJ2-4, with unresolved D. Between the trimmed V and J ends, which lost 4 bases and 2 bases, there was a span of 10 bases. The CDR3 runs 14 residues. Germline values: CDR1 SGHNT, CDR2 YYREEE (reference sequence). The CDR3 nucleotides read TGTGCCAGCAGCCAATGGGATACCAAAAACATTCAGTACTTC. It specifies CASSQWDTKNIQYF.

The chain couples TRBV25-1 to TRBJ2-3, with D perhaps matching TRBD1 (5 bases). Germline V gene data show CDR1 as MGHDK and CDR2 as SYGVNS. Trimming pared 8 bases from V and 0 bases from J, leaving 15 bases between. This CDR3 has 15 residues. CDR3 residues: CASAAGISSTDTQYF. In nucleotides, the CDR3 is TGTGCCAGCGCCGCAGGGATAAGTAGCACAGATACGCAGTATTTT. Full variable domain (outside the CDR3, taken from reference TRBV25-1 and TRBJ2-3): EADIYQTPRYLVIGTGKKITLECSQTMGHDKMYWYQQDPGMELHLIHYSYGVNSTEKGDLSSESTVSRIRTEHFPLTLESARPSHTSQYLCASAAGISSTDTQYFGPGTRLTVL.

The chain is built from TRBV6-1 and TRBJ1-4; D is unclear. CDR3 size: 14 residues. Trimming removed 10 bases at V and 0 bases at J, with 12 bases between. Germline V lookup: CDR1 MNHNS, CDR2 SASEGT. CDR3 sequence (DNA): TGTGCCATCCCGGAGTATTCAACTAATGAAAAACTGTTTTTT. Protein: CAIPEYSTNEKLFF.

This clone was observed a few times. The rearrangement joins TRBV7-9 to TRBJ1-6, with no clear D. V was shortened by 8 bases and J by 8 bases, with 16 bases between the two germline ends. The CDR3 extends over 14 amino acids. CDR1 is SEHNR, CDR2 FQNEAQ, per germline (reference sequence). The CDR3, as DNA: TGTGCCAGCCCCATGGGTGGCGCCGATTCACCCCTCCACTTT. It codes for CASPMGGADSPLHF.

The CDR3 sequence: CASSSTSIEQYF. The CDR3 DNA reads TGTGCCAGCAGTTCTACTAGCATCGAGCAGTACTTC. The chain combines TRBV6-5 with TRBJ2-7, with D possibly TRBD2 on 6 matching bases. Germline CDR1 reads MNHEY; CDR2 reads SVGAGI. Trimming pared 4 bases from V and 6 bases from J, leaving 10 bases between. The CDR3 contains 12 residues.

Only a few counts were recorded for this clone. Here the CDR3 reads CAWAQANYGYTF. In nucleotides, the CDR3 is TGTGCCTGGGCACAGGCTAACTATGGCTACACCTTC. This chain connects TRBV30 to TRBJ1-2; D is perhaps TRBD1 (5 bases). V lost 5 bases and J 0 bases, leaving 7 bases between the germline ends. Germline loops: CDR1 GTSNPN, CDR2 SVGIG (reference sequence). The CDR3 loop spans 12 amino acids.

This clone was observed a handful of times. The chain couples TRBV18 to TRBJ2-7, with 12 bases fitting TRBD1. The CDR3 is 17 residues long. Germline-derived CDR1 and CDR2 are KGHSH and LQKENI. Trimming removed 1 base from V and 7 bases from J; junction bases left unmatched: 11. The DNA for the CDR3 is TGTGCCAGCTCACCACACCGTCCGGGACAGGGGGCCGGTGAGCAGTACTTC. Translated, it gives CASSPHRPGQGAGEQYF.

CDR3 coding DNA: TGTGCCAGCAAACCGGGACAAAGGTTTAATTCACCCCTCCACTTT. This sequence encodes CASKPGQRFNSPLHF. The rearrangement joins TRBV28 to TRBJ1-6; tentatively, D is TRBD1 (6 bases). The CDR3 has 15 residues. CDR1 MDHEN and CDR2 SYDVKM come from the germline V gene. Trimming pared 7 bases from V and 6 bases from J, leaving 16 bases between. Full variable domain (outside the CDR3, taken from reference TRBV28 and TRBJ1-6): DVKVTQSSRYLVKRTGEKVFLECVQDMDHENMFWYRQDPGLGLRLIYFSYDVKMKEKGDIPEGYSVSREKKERFSLILESASTNQTSMYLCASKPGQRFNSPLHFGNGTRLTVT.

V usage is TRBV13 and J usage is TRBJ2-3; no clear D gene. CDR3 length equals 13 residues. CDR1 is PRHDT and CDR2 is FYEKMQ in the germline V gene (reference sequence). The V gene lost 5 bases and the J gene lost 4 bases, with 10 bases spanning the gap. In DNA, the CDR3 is TGTGCCAGCAGCCCCCGCTTAGCAGATACGCAGTATTTT. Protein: CASSPRLADTQYF.

The CDR3 region is CASSPLVQSNYGYTF. The CDR3 DNA sequence: TGTGCCAGCTCACCCCTCGTTCAGTCTAACTATGGCTACACCTTC. V usage is TRBV18 and J usage is TRBJ1-2; no clear D. The CDR3 contains 15 residues. Germline CDR1 reads KGHSH; CDR2 reads LQKENI. The V end lost 3 bases, the J end lost 0 bases, and 11 bases lay between the germline ends.

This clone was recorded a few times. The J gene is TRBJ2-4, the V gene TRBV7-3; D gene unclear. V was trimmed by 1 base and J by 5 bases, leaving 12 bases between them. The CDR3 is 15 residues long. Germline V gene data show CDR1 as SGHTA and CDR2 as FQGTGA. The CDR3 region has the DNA TGTGCCAGCAGCTTAATGTCAGGAACCCAAAACATTCAGTACTTC. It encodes CASSLMSGTQNIQYF.

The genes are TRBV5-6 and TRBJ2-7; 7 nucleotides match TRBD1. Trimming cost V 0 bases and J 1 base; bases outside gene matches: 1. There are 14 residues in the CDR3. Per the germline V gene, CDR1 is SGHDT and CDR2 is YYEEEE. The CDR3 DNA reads TGTGCCAGCAGCTTGGAGACAGGGTCCTACGAGCAGTACTTC. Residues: CASSLETGSYEQYF.

CDR3 DNA: TGCGCCAGCAGCTTCGGACAGGGAGAGGTTCGATCATACAATGAGCAGTTCTTC. Amino acids: CASSFGQGEVRSYNEQFF. The rearrangement links TRBV5-1 to TRBJ2-1; 8 nucleotides align to TRBD1. The CDR3 loop spans 18 amino acids. CDR1 is SGHRS and CDR2 is YFSETQ in the germline V gene. The trim removed 2 bases at V and 4 bases at J, leaving 14 bases unmatched.

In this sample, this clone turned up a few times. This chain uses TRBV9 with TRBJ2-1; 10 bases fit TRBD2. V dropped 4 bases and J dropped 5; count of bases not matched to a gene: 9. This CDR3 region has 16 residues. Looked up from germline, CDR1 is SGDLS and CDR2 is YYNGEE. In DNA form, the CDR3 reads TGTGCCAGCAGCCCCGGAGGACTAGCGGCACACAATGAGCAGTTCTTC. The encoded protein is CASSPGGLAAHNEQFF.

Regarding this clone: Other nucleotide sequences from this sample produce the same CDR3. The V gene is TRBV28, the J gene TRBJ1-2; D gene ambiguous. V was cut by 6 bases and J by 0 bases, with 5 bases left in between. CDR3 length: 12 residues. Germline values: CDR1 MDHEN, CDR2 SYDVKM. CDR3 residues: CASSPSNYGYTF. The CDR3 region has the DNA TGTGCCAGCAGCCCCTCTAACTATGGCTACACCTTC.

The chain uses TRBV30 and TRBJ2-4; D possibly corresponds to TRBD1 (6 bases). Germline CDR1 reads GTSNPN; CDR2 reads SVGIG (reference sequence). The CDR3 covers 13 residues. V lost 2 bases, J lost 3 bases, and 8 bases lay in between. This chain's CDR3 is CAWSRGSKNIQYF. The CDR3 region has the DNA TGTGCCTGGAGTAGGGGGAGCAAAAACATTCAGTACTTC.

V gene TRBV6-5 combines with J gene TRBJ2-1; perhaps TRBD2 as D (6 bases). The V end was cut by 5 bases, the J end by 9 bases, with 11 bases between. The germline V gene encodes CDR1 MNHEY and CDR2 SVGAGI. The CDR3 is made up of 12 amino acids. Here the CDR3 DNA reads TGTGCCAGCAGTACCACTAGCTTTGAGCAGTTCTTC. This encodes CASSTTSFEQFF.